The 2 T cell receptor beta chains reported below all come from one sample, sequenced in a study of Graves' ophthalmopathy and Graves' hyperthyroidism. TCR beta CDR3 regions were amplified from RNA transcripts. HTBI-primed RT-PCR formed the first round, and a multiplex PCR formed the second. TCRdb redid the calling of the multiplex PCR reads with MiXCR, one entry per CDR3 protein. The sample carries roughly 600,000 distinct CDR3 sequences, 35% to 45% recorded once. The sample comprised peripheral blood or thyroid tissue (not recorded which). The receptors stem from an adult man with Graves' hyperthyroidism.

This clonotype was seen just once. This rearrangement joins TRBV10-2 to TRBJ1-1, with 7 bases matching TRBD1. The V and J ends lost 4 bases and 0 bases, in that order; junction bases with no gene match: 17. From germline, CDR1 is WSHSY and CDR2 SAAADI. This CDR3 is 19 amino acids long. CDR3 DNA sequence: TGCGCCAGCAGTGTGTCGGGGGCGACAGGGAGGGGGGTGAACACTGAAGCTTTCTTT. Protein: CASSVSGATGRGVNTEAFF.

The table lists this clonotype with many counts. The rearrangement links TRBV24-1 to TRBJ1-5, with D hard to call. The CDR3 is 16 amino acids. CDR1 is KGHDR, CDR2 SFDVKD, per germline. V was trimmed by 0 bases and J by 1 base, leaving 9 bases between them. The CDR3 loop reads CATSDLRQLSNQPQHF. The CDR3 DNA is TGTGCCACCAGTGATTTGAGGCAGTTGAGCAATCAGCCCCAGCATTTT.